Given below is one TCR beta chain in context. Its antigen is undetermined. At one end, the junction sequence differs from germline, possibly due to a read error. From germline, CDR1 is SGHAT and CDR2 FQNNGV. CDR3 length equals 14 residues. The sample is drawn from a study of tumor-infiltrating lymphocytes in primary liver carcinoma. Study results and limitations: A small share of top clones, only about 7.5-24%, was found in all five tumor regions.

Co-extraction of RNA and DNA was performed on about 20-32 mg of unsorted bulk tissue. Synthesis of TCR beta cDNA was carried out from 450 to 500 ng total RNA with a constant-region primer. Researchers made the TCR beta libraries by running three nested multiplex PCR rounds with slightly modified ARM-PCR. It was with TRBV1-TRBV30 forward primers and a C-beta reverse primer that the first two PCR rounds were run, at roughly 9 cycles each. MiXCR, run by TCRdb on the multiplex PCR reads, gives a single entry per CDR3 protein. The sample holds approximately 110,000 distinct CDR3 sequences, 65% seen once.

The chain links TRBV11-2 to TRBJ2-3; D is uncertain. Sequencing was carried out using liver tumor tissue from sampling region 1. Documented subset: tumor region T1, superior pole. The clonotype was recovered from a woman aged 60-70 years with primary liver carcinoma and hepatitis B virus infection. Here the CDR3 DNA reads TGTACCAGCAGCCCTGGATTACCCACAGATACGCAGTATTTT. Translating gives CTSSPGLPTDTQYF.